The 10 T cell receptor beta chains below come from one sample, sequenced in a study of OX40 agonist ivuxolimab in advanced cancers. Libraries were prepared by immunoSEQ multiplex PCR; TCRdb keeps only in-frame clonotypes and omits some of them. The table lists tens of thousands of clones, about 84% of them singletons, with 2% to 3% in the top ten. Material: CD4+ or CD8+ T cells sorted from blood, obtained in a trial of the OX40 agonist ivuxolimab. These receptors were collected from an adult with an advanced solid tumor such as melanoma, head and neck, liver or kidney cancer.

The chain couples TRBV4-2 to TRBJ2-5; the D is unclear. Germline CDR1 and CDR2: LGHNA and YNFKEQ. Trimming cost V 0 bases and J 2 bases, with 16 bases left between them. CDR3 size: 17 residues. CDR3 loop: CASSQDTTGSPQETQYF. CDR3 nucleotide sequence: TGTGCCAGCAGCCAAGATACAACCGGTTCACCTCAAGAGACCCAGTACTTC.

This clone was seen a few times. The rearrangement uses TRBV9 and TRBJ1-5; D not certain. V was shortened by 0 bases and J by 6 bases, with 13 bases between the two germline ends. The germline gives CDR1 SGDLS, CDR2 YYNGEE. CDR3 length equals 15 residues. The CDR3 coding sequence is TGTGCCAGCAGCGTAGCGGGTTCTGAGGGTCAGCCCCAGCATTTT. Its translation: CASSVAGSEGQPQHF. The full variable domain, in which reference TRBV9 and TRBJ1-5 provide the parts outside the CDR3, is DSGVTQTPKHLITATGQRVTLRCSPRSGDLSVYWYQQSLDQGLQFLIQYYNGEERAKGNILERFSAQQFPDLHSELNLSSLELGDSALYFCASSVAGSEGQPQHFGDGTRLSIL.

This clone was found once. This sequence joins TRBV18 and TRBJ1-5; D not resolved. From germline, CDR1 is KGHSH and CDR2 LQKENI. Trimming took off 0 bases at V and 8 bases at J, with 5 bases between the two ends. The CDR3 runs 12 residues. CDR3: CASSPPAEPQHF. The CDR3 DNA reads as TGTGCCAGCTCACCACCGGCGGAGCCCCAGCATTTT.

The CDR3 sequence: CASSPDRQETQYF. The DNA for the CDR3 is TGTGCCAGTAGCCCCGACAGGCAAGAGACCCAGTACTTC. The chain has TRBV19 and TRBJ2-5; tentatively, D is TRBD1 (6 bases). The CDR3 is made up of 13 amino acids. Trimming cost V 6 bases and J 2 bases, with 10 bases left between them. Germline loops: CDR1 LNHDA, CDR2 SQIVND (reference sequence).

This clone was seen a handful of times. This chain joins TRBV7-2 and TRBJ2-5, with D possibly matching TRBD1 (6 bases). V was cut by 1 base and J by 4 bases, with 16 bases left in between. CDR3 length equals 16 residues. Germline assignment: CDR1 SGHTA and CDR2 FQGNSA. The CDR3 sequence is CASSLGGQKFRETQYF. The CDR3 nucleotides read TGTGCCAGCAGCTTAGGGGGACAAAAGTTTCGAGAGACCCAGTACTTC.

The gene calls are TRBV28 and TRBJ1-1; D unresolved. From germline, CDR1 is MDHEN and CDR2 SYDVKM. V shed 2 bases and J shed 3 bases, with 7 bases lying between them. This CDR3 spans 13 amino acids. CDR3 region: CASSLTDYTEAFF. The CDR3 bases are TGTGCCAGCAGTTTAACCGACTACACTGAAGCTTTCTTT.

The CDR3 DNA is TGTGCCAGCAGCGTAGCCGTTGATTGGGAGACCCAGTACTTC. Protein: CASSVAVDWETQYF. The V and J genes are TRBV9 and TRBJ2-5; D is uncertain. Germline CDR1 is SGDLS and CDR2 is YYNGEE. This CDR3 comprises 14 residues. Trimming stripped 0 bases from V and 5 bases from J, with 11 bases between.

The chain has TRBV11-2 and TRBJ2-7; D remains ambiguous. Trimming pared 5 bases from V and 12 bases from J, leaving 23 bases between. Germline CDR1 and CDR2: SGHAT and FQNNGV. This CDR3 region has 14 residues. CDR3 bases: TGTGCCAGCAGCCCGTCGAAAGTTCCTCACCCTTGGTACTTC. It codes for CASSPSKVPHPWYF.

The chain is built from TRBV5-6 and TRBJ1-6, with D uncertain. V shed 4 bases and J shed 8 bases, with 16 bases lying between them. Germline V gives CDR1 SGHDT, CDR2 YYEEEE. CDR3 size: 15 residues. CDR3 sequence reads: CASSPRTGADSPLHF. CDR3 in DNA: TGTGCCAGCAGCCCTAGGACGGGAGCCGATTCACCCCTCCACTTT.

This clone occurred a few times. The CDR3 DNA reads as TGCGCCAGCAGCCCGCAACAGGGGGGGTCAAGCTCTGGGGCCAACGTCCTGACTTTC. This gives the protein CASSPQQGGSSSGANVLTF. This rearrangement joins TRBV5-1 to TRBJ2-6; D might be TRBD1 (8 bases). The V gene lost 4 bases and the J gene lost 0 bases, with 20 bases spanning the gap. Per the germline V gene, CDR1 is SGHRS and CDR2 is YFSETQ. This CDR3 region has 19 residues. Complete variable domain (other parts from reference TRBV5-1 and TRBJ2-6): KAGVTQTPRYLIKTRGQQVTLSCSPISGHRSVSWYQQTPGQGLQFLFEYFSETQRNKGNFPGRFSGRQFSNSRSEMNVSTLELGDSALYLCASSPQQGGSSSGANVLTFGAGSRLTVL.